What follows are 27 T cell receptor beta chains derived from one specimen sequenced in a study of persistence of HIV-infected CD4 T cells. Stimulation used about 9.5 ug/mL lysate from CMV-infected fibroblasts. Sorted nonresponding memory CD4+ T cells were CD40L-negative, CD69-negative, CD45RO-high. These receptors have no identified antigens. The libraries were made with immunoSEQ version 4 in survey mode. Assay: immunoSEQ multiplex PCR; the TCRdb copy retains only in-frame clones and omits some. Counted here are 30,000 or so clones, roughly four fifths occurring once; the ten biggest clones make up around 0.94%. The sequences come from CD4+ T cells sorted from PBMCs after roughly 17-hour stimulation, collected from a patient who received antiretroviral therapy. The receptor set was obtained from an adult man with HIV who was CMV-seropositive.

The chain uses TRBV5-4 and TRBJ2-3; D is perhaps TRBD1 (5 bases). Germline-derived CDR1 and CDR2 are SGHNT and YYREEE (reference sequence). The CDR3 length is 15 residues. The V end lost 5 bases, the J end lost 3 bases, and 16 bases lay between the germline ends. The chain's CDR3 is CASRIDSLGTDTQYF. The CDR3 DNA follows: TGTGCCAGCAGGATAGACAGCCTAGGGACAGATACGCAGTATTTT.

The chain is built from TRBV6-5 and TRBJ2-5, with 7 positions matching TRBD2. Trimming removed 5 bases from V and 4 bases from J; junction bases left unmatched: 4. The CDR3 contains 13 residues. Germline CDR1 reads MNHEY; CDR2 reads SVGAGI. For the CDR3, the DNA is TGTGCCAGCAGTCCCCCGGGGGGAGAGACCCAGTACTTC. Translated: CASSPPGGETQYF.

The chain couples TRBV5-1 to TRBJ1-1; D gene uncertain. The V gene's germline CDR1 is SGHRS and CDR2 YFSETQ. Trimming pared 1 base from V and 1 base from J, leaving 14 bases between. CDR3 length: 16 amino acids. DNA for the CDR3: TGCGCCAGCAGCTTGAGTGGGATGGGTCAGAACACTGAAGCTTTCTTT. Its translation: CASSLSGMGQNTEAFF.

This chain joins TRBV18 and TRBJ1-3; TRBD1 matches 7 bases. Trimming cost V 4 bases and J 0 bases; bases outside gene matches: 9. The CDR3 runs to 17 residues. Germline-derived CDR1 and CDR2 are KGHSH and LQKENI. The CDR3 coding sequence is TGTGCCAGCTCACTCGACAGGGCCATCGGCTCTGGAAACACCATATATTTT. Protein sequence: CASSLDRAIGSGNTIYF.

This sequence joins TRBV12-3 or TRBV12-4 and TRBJ2-7; 7 bases agree with TRBD1. J lost 2 bases, V lost 8 bases, and 6 bases had no gene match. The CDR3 is made up of 13 amino acids. The CDR3 region is CASWTGATYEQYF. CDR3 in DNA: TGTGCCAGCTGGACAGGCGCTACCTACGAGCAGTACTTC.

The rearrangement links TRBV7-9 to TRBJ1-2; 7 bases are shared with TRBD1. The trim removed 5 bases at V and 5 bases at J, leaving 11 bases unmatched. From germline, CDR1 is SEHNR and CDR2 FQNEAQ (reference sequence). This CDR3 comprises 15 residues. The CDR3 protein is CASSPGQTGLYGYTF. The CDR3 DNA sequence: TGTGCCAGCAGCCCTGGCCAGACAGGGCTATATGGCTACACCTTC.

V and J are TRBV5-6 and TRBJ1-1; D remains ambiguous. Germline assignment: CDR1 SGHDT and CDR2 YYEEEE. CDR3 length: 12 residues. The V gene lost 0 bases and the J gene lost 8 bases, with 8 bases spanning the gap. CDR3 in DNA: TGTGCCAGCAGCTTGGAGGCAGGAGAAGCTTTCTTT. Amino acids: CASSLEAGEAFF. The variable domain in full, completed from reference TRBV5-6 and TRBJ1-1, reads DAGVTQSPTHLIKTRGQQVTLRCSPKSGHDTVSWYQQALGQGPQFIFQYYEEEERQRGNFPDRFSGHQFPNYSSELNVNALLLGDSALYLCASSLEAGEAFFGQGTRLTVV.

This chain connects TRBV18 to TRBJ2-1; possible D gene TRBD1, 5 bases. Germline V gene data show CDR1 as KGHSH and CDR2 as LQKENI. The length of the CDR3 is 13 residues. V lost 0 bases and J lost 6, with 6 bases in between. CDR3 sequence reads: CASSPPGRNEQFF. The CDR3 region has the DNA TGTGCCAGCTCACCACCGGGGCGCAATGAGCAGTTCTTC.

The chain combines TRBV10-3 with TRBJ2-7; 7 bases match TRBD1. This CDR3 contains 15 residues. J lost 0 bases, V lost 3 bases, and 5 bases had no gene match. CDR1 is ENHRY and CDR2 is SYGVKD in the germline V gene. This CDR3 reads CAISDTGQSSYEQYF. The CDR3 DNA reads as TGTGCCATCAGTGACACGGGACAGAGCTCCTACGAGCAGTACTTC.

This rearrangement joins TRBV5-1 to TRBJ1-1; D might be TRBD1 (5 bases). V gave up 0 bases and J gave up 1 base, with 16 bases separating them. Germline V gene lookup returns CDR1 SGHRS and CDR2 YFSETQ. This CDR3 is built from 17 residues. The CDR3 DNA follows: TGCGCCAGCAGCTTGGTATTCATCAGGGATCGGAACACTGAAGCTTTCTTT. It specifies CASSLVFIRDRNTEAFF.

V usage is TRBV7-3 and J usage is TRBJ1-6, with a weak D call TRBD1 (5 bases). The length of the CDR3 is 13 residues. Germline V gives CDR1 SGHTA, CDR2 FQGTGA. Trimming took 8 bases from V and 8 from J, leaving 13 bases between them. Here the CDR3 reads CASARVGDSPLHF. The CDR3 DNA follows: TGTGCCAGCGCTCGCGTGGGGGATTCACCCCTCCACTTT. Drawing the rest from reference TRBV7-3 and TRBJ1-6, the complete variable domain is GAGVSQTPSNKVTEKGKYVELRCDPISGHTALYWYRQSLGQGPEFLIYFQGTGAADDSGLPNDRFFAVRPEGSVSTLKIQRTERGDSAVYLCASARVGDSPLHFGNGTRLTVT.

The J gene is TRBJ1-1, the V gene TRBV29-1; D call uncertain. The CDR3 runs 14 residues. V shed 3 bases and J shed 1 base, with 12 bases lying between them. CDR1 and CDR2 from the germline V gene are SQVTM and ANQGSEA. CDR3 nucleotides: TGCAGCGTTGATCCGGCAGCGGCGAACACTGAAGCTTTCTTT. Translated, it gives CSVDPAAANTEAFF.

The chain carries TRBV19 and TRBJ1-1; possibly TRBD1 for D (5 bases). The V and J ends lost 3 bases and 7 bases respectively, with 12 bases between them. Germline V lookup: CDR1 LNHDA, CDR2 SQIVND (reference sequence). CDR3 length: 13 residues. Here the CDR3 DNA reads TGTGCCAGTAGTATGGGGACGGGAAATGAAGCTTTCTTT. Its protein product is CASSMGTGNEAFF.

The chain combines TRBV9 with TRBJ1-3, with D unclear. This CDR3 has 14 residues. V was trimmed by 0 bases and J by 2 bases, leaving 6 bases between them. CDR1 is SGDLS and CDR2 is YYNGEE in the germline V gene. The CDR3 nucleotides are TGTGCCAGCAGCGTAGGAGGGACTGGAAACACCATATATTTT. Its protein product is CASSVGGTGNTIYF. Full variable domain (missing parts from reference TRBV9 and TRBJ1-3): DSGVTQTPKHLITATGQRVTLRCSPRSGDLSVYWYQQSLDQGLQFLIQYYNGEERAKGNILERFSAQQFPDLHSELNLSSLELGDSALYFCASSVGGTGNTIYFGEGSWLTVV.

The rearrangement joins TRBV7-2 to TRBJ1-1; D is undetermined. In germline, CDR1 is SGHTA, CDR2 FQGNSA. CDR3 length: 13 residues. The V and J ends lost 3 bases and 6 bases respectively, with 11 bases between them. The CDR3 DNA reads TGTGCCAGCAGCTTGGGGTTGGTGGCTGAAGCTTTCTTT. Residues: CASSLGLVAEAFF.

The chain recombines TRBV28 with TRBJ2-7; 15 nucleotides agree with TRBD2. This CDR3 spans 19 amino acids. V gave up 6 bases and J gave up 2 bases; unmatched junction bases: 14. CDR1 and CDR2 from the germline V gene are MDHEN and SYDVKM. As DNA, the CDR3 is TGTGCCAGCAGATACAGACCGGGACTAGCGGGGGGCAGAACCTACGAGCAGTACTTC. It yields the protein CASRYRPGLAGGRTYEQYF.

V usage is TRBV18 and J usage is TRBJ2-7, with D maybe TRBD2 (7 bases). The CDR3 runs to 15 residues. Germline values: CDR1 KGHSH, CDR2 LQKENI. Trimming took 4 bases from V and 5 from J, leaving 18 bases between them. In nucleotides, the CDR3 is TGTGCCAGCTCACGGGGGGGCGTCCCTTATAACGAGCAGTACTTC. Its translation is CASSRGGVPYNEQYF.

The rearrangement joins TRBV9 to TRBJ2-5, with D perhaps assigned TRBD1 or TRBD2 (5 bases each). The CDR3 is 12 residues long. V lost 0 bases and J 5 bases, leaving 5 bases between the germline ends. Germline V gene data show CDR1 as SGDLS and CDR2 as YYNGEE. CDR3 sequence (DNA): TGTGCCAGCAGCGTAGGGGGGGAGACCCAGTACTTC. It translates to CASSVGGETQYF.

The CDR3 loop reads CASSFTGFNSPLHF. The CDR3 nucleotides are TGTGCCAGCAGCTTTACAGGGTTTAATTCACCCCTCCACTTT. The genes are TRBV5-6 and TRBJ1-6; D perhaps matches TRBD1 (6 bases). The CDR3 contains 14 residues. Germline-derived CDR1 and CDR2 are SGHDT and YYEEEE. Trimming stripped 2 bases from V and 6 bases from J, with 9 bases between.

The gene calls are TRBV7-2 and TRBJ2-7; the D gene could be TRBD1 or TRBD2 (5 bases each). Germline V gene lookup returns CDR1 SGHTA and CDR2 FQGNSA. Trimming left V 1 base short and J 2 bases short, with 15 bases between. The CDR3 is 16 residues long. The CDR3 nucleotides are TGTGCCAGCAGCTTAGAACACACGGGGCTAGCCTACGAGCAGTACTTC. Translated: CASSLEHTGLAYEQYF.

The chain carries TRBV5-1 and TRBJ2-7, with TRBD1 identical over 7 bases. The CDR3 runs 15 residues. The V gene's germline CDR1 is SGHRS and CDR2 YFSETQ. The ends lost 4 bases at V and 0 bases at J; junction bases unmatched: 7. CDR3 residues: CASSLQGKSSYEQYF. The CDR3 DNA reads TGCGCCAGCAGCCTACAGGGGAAAAGCTCCTACGAGCAGTACTTC.

The rearrangement joins TRBV3-1 (or the pseudogene TRBV3-2) to TRBJ1-1; TRBD1 matches 7 bases. The J segment lost 7 bases and the V segment lost 0 bases, leaving 5 bases of the junction unmatched. The CDR3 has 14 amino acids. The germline CDR1 and CDR2 sequences are LGHDT and YNNKEL (reference sequence). CDR3 amino acids: CASSQERGLGEAFF. The CDR3 nucleotides read TGTGCCAGCAGCCAAGAGAGGGGGCTAGGTGAAGCTTTCTTT.

The rearrangement links TRBV19 to TRBJ1-4; D uncertain. Germline V lookup: CDR1 LNHDA, CDR2 SQIVND (reference sequence). This CDR3 has 15 residues. V lost 6 bases and J 0 bases, leaving 11 bases between the germline ends. The CDR3 region is CASSGGRATNEKLFF. For the CDR3, the DNA is TGTGCCAGTAGCGGTGGACGTGCAACTAATGAAAAACTGTTTTTT.

The rearrangement joins TRBV19 to TRBJ1-5, with D possibly being TRBD1 (6 bases). The length of the CDR3 is 17 residues. The V gene lost 6 bases and the J gene lost 2 bases, with 20 bases spanning the gap. The germline gives CDR1 LNHDA, CDR2 SQIVND (reference sequence). The CDR3 spells CASSWTVGAGGNQPQHF. Written as DNA, the CDR3 is TGTGCCAGTAGCTGGACAGTAGGGGCGGGAGGCAATCAGCCCCAGCATTTT.

This clone was detected only once. The chain links TRBV5-5 to TRBJ2-2, with TRBD1 identical over 7 bases. After removal of 0 bases from V and 5 bases from J, the junction contained 13 bases not matched to a gene. The germline V gene has CDR1 SGHKS and CDR2 YYEKEE (reference sequence). The CDR3 runs 18 residues. The CDR3 region is CASSLADRAGGETGELFF. DNA of the CDR3: TGTGCCAGCAGCTTGGCCGACCGGGCAGGGGGAGAGACCGGGGAGCTGTTTTTT.

The chain links TRBV27 to TRBJ1-6; a weak D match, TRBD1 (5 bases). V lost 5 bases and J 10 bases, leaving 18 bases between the germline ends. Germline lookup yields CDR1 MNHEY and CDR2 SMNVEV (reference sequence). The length of the CDR3 is 15 residues. The CDR3 DNA reads as TGTGCCAGCAGTCCTAGGACAAGTCTAGACTCACCCCTCCACTTT. Translating it yields CASSPRTSLDSPLHF.

This chain connects TRBV5-8 to TRBJ1-3; TRBD1 might be the D (6 bases). The CDR3 totals 15 residues. The germline V and J ends were trimmed by 2 bases and 8 bases, with 17 bases remaining between them. Germline V gene lookup returns CDR1 SGHTS and CDR2 YDEGEE. Here the CDR3 DNA reads TGTGCCAGCAGCTTAAGGGGGGGCTCGGAAGACACCATATATTTT. Its protein is CASSLRGGSEDTIYF.